The 12 T cell receptor beta chains reported below all come from one sample, sequenced in a study of human T cells and chemical hapten exposure. Via MiXCR, TCRdb re-called the RACE reads, giving one row per CDR3 protein. The data contain 80,000 to 95,000 distinct CDR3 sequences, roughly 9.1% of them seen just once; the ten biggest clones take up less than 4.5%. Time point reported: pre-sensitization, week 0. Treatment: therapeutic diphenylcyclopropenone sensitization with weekly scalp DPC. The sample was whole blood, taken in connection with sensitization to the hapten diphenylcyclopropenone (DPC). The receptors were gathered from a middle-aged woman with alopecia areata. Some clones in this sample may be carry-over from other donors' samples.

Only a few counts were recorded for this clonotype. The V call is TRBV12-3 or TRBV12-4, the J call TRBJ2-1; 7 nucleotides align to TRBD2. V shed 5 bases, J shed 6 bases, and the junction held 13 bases outside the gene matches. The CDR3 loop spans 16 amino acids. The DNA for the CDR3 is TGTGCCAGCAGTCGACCCTCCGGGACGGGGGGCAATGAGCAGTTCTTC. Residues: CASSRPSGTGGNEQFF.

This clonotype has a count of ten or more. V usage is TRBV28 and J usage is TRBJ2-1; the match to TRBD2 covers 7 bases. This CDR3 spans 15 amino acids. Looked up from germline, CDR1 is MDHEN and CDR2 is SYDVKM. V lost 7 bases to trimming and J lost 4 bases; unmatched junction nucleotides: 10. CDR3 sequence reads: CASTPSGGGYNEQFF. The CDR3 nucleotides read TGTGCCAGCACTCCGAGTGGGGGGGGATACAATGAGCAGTTCTTC.

This clonotype was seen only a few times. The gene calls are TRBV19 and TRBJ1-5; TRBD1 matches at 12 bases. In germline, CDR1 is LNHDA, CDR2 SQIVND (reference sequence). The CDR3 is 19 residues long. V trimming: 0 bases; J trimming: 2 bases; junction bases outside the gene matches: 8. CDR3 region: CASSIDPGQGAPGNQPQHF. In DNA, the CDR3 is TGTGCCAGTAGTATAGATCCGGGACAGGGGGCGCCGGGCAATCAGCCCCAGCATTTT. Drawing the rest from reference TRBV19 and TRBJ1-5, the complete variable domain is DGGITQSPKYLFRKEGQNVTLSCEQNLNHDAMYWYRQDPGQGLRLIYYSQIVNDFQKGDIAEGYSVSREKKESFPLTVTSAQKNPTAFYLCASSIDPGQGAPGNQPQHFGDGTRLSIL.

A note on this clonotype: A much more abundant neighbour one base away suggests this may be a read error. V and J are TRBV7-9 and TRBJ1-1, with D tentatively TRBD1 (5 bases). Germline CDR1 and CDR2: SEHNR and FQNEAQ (reference sequence). The CDR3 totals 13 residues. CDR3 protein: CTSSLQGVTEAFF. CDR3 DNA sequence: TGTACCAGCAGCTTGCAAGGGGTCACTGAAGCTTTCTTT.

The chain combines TRBV10-3 with TRBJ1-2, with 8 bases that match TRBD1. The germline CDR1 and CDR2 sequences are ENHRY and SYGVKD. The CDR3 covers 15 residues. V shed 0 bases, J shed 7 bases, and the junction held 7 bases outside the gene matches. In DNA, the CDR3 is TGTGCCATCAGTGAGTCCTCCGGACAGGGCTCTGGCTACACCTTC. Encoded protein: CAISESSGQGSGYTF.

This clonotype was seen at least ten times. J is TRBJ2-5 and V is TRBV28, with a possible D match to TRBD2 (6 bases). The V gene's germline CDR1 is MDHEN and CDR2 SYDVKM. V was pared by 5 bases and J by 2 bases, with 15 bases between. The CDR3 covers 15 residues. The CDR3 coding sequence is TGTGCCAGCAGTCCACTAGGGGAGGAACAAGAGACCCAGTACTTC. This gives the protein CASSPLGEEQETQYF.

The CDR3 nucleotides are TGTGCCATCAGGCCGGGACTAGCGGCCTACGAGCAGTACTTC. This codes for CAIRPGLAAYEQYF. V usage is TRBV10-3 and J usage is TRBJ2-7, with 11 bases matching TRBD2. The trim removed 6 bases at V and 2 bases at J, leaving 3 bases unmatched. CDR1 and CDR2 from the germline V gene are ENHRY and SYGVKD. The CDR3 contains 14 residues.

This clonotype was observed a few times. The chain is built from TRBV7-2 and TRBJ1-4; no definite D call. This CDR3 region has 14 residues. The V end lost 3 bases, the J end lost 0 bases, and 5 bases lay between the germline ends. In germline, CDR1 is SGHTA, CDR2 FQGNSA. CDR3 sequence reads: CASSFNPTNEKLFF. CDR3 DNA sequence: TGTGCCAGCAGCTTCAACCCAACTAATGAAAAACTGTTTTTT.

Many counts were recorded for this clonotype. The rearrangement links TRBV7-2 to TRBJ1-2, with TRBD1 identical over 8 bases. V was pared by 5 bases and J by 0 bases, with 2 bases of the junction left unmatched. From germline, CDR1 is SGHTA and CDR2 FQGNSA. CDR3 size: 14 residues. The CDR3 is CASSRDRTNYGYTF. For the CDR3, the DNA is TGTGCCAGCAGCCGGGACAGGACTAACTATGGCTACACCTTC.

This clonotype was seen ten or more times. V gene TRBV7-6 combines with J gene TRBJ2-3, with D perhaps TRBD1 or TRBD2 (5 bases each). This CDR3 comprises 16 residues. The V and J ends lost 1 base and 2 bases respectively, with 13 bases between them. CDR1 is SGHVS and CDR2 is FNYEAQ in the germline V gene. CDR3 nucleotides: TGTGCCAGCAGCTTAGGAGGGGCAGGCCCCACAGATACGCAGTATTTT. It yields the protein CASSLGGAGPTDTQYF.

This clonotype was detected ten times or more. V is TRBV5-1 and J is TRBJ1-1, with a weak D call TRBD1 (6 bases). Germline loops: CDR1 SGHRS, CDR2 YFSETQ. The CDR3 is 15 residues long. V lost 2 bases and J 1 base, leaving 12 bases between the germline ends. The CDR3 is CASSLVAGENTEAFF. In DNA, the CDR3 is TGCGCCAGCAGCTTAGTTGCAGGGGAGAACACTGAAGCTTTCTTT.

This clonotype was observed a handful of times. V and J are TRBV7-2 and TRBJ2-3, with 10 positions matching TRBD2. Unmatched junction bases numbered 13, after V lost 5 bases and J lost 5 bases. CDR1 is SGHTA, CDR2 FQGNSA, per germline. The CDR3 is 17 amino acids. CDR3 amino acids: CASSPRGSGGALDTQYF. Written as DNA, the CDR3 is TGTGCCAGCAGCCCCCGGGGGAGCGGGGGGGCTTTAGATACGCAGTATTTT.